The clone carrying this T cell receptor (beta chain) has a count of ten or more. Its specificity is not known. The sample comes from a study of T cells in Graves' hyperthyroidism and ophthalmopathy. Study conclusions and caveats: Researchers found most expanded thyroid clonotypes above 0.001 in blood as well.

The TCR beta CDR3 regions underwent amplification using RNA transcripts as the source. HTBI primers drove first-round RT-PCR of the TCR CDR3. From the multiplex PCR reads, TCRdb called clonotypes with MiXCR, one entry per CDR3 protein. This sample carries 660,000 or so distinct CDR3 sequences, over 40% of them seen once, and the ten largest clones take approximately 6.8%. Germline lookup yields CDR1 SGDLS and CDR2 YYNGEE. This CDR3 is 17 amino acids long. The ends were cut back, 4 bases at V and 0 bases at J, with 14 bases in the middle. The sequencing sample was made of peripheral blood or thyroid tissue (not recorded which). This receptor was taken from an adult man with Graves' disease, either hyperthyroidism or ophthalmopathy (not recorded which). The chain carries TRBV9 and TRBJ2-6; tentatively, D is TRBD1 (5 bases). The CDR3 loop is CASSSRQPLSGANVLTF. CDR3 bases: TGTGCCAGCAGCTCCCGACAGCCCCTCTCTGGGGCCAACGTCCTGACTTTC.